Here is one T cell receptor beta chain with its context. Its antigen is unidentified. The data belong to a study of cytomegalovirus exposure and HLA in healthy donors. Study as a whole: The 130 or so validation repertoires used the same platform as the approximately 670 first-cohort repertoires (as reported by a later analysis).

Profiling relied on immunoSEQ multiplex PCR, and the TCRdb table lists in-frame clones only, not all of them. Counted here are about 98,000 clones, roughly 85% occurring once; the ten biggest clones make up 3.5% to 5%. Study results and caveats: The authors listed 150 to 200 TCR beta chains as cytomegalovirus-associated. With high specificity and sensitivity, the classifier reportedly diagnosed cytomegalovirus status. Most TCRs appeared rarely, but some public TCRs recurred in many donors.

The sample taken for sequencing was PBMCs. The receptor was derived from a woman aged 30 to 39 in good health and CMV-seronegative.

CDR3 in amino acids: CASSWVAGSTDTQYF. In DNA, the CDR3 is TGTGCCAGCAGCTGGGTAGCGGGGAGCACAGATACGCAGTATTTT. The chain has TRBV7-3 and TRBJ2-3; the match to TRBD2 covers 8 bases. CDR3 length: 15 amino acids. J gave up 0 bases and V 4 bases, and 3 bases lay outside the gene matches. Germline V CDR1 and CDR2: SGHTA, FQGTGA. The whole variable domain, filled in from reference TRBV7-3 and TRBJ2-3, reads GAGVSQTPSNKVTEKGKYVELRCDPISGHTALYWYRQSLGQGPEFLIYFQGTGAADDSGLPNDRFFAVRPEGSVSTLKIQRTERGDSAVYLCASSWVAGSTDTQYFGPGTRLTVL.